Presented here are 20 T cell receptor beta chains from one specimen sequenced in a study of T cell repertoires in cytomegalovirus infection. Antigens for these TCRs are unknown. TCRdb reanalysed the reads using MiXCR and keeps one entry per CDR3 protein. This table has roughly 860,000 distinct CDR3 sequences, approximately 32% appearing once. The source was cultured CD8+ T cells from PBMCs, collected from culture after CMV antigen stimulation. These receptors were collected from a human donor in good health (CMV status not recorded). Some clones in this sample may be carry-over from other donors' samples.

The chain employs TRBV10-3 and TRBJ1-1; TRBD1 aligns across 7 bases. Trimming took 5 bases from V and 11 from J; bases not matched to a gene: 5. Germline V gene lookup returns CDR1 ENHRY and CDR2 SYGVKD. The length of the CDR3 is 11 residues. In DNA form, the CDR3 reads TGTGCCATCAGTAAAGGGACAGATGCTTTCTTT. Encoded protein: CAISKGTDAFF.

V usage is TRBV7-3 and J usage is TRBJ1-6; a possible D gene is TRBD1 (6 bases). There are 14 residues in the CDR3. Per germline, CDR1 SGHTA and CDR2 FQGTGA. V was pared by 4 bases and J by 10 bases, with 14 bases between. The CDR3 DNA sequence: TGTGCCAGCAGCTCCGGGACAATTGGATCACCCCTCCACTTT. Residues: CASSSGTIGSPLHF. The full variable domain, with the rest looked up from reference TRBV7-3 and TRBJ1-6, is GAGVSQTPSNKVTEKGKYVELRCDPISGHTALYWYRQSLGQGPEFLIYFQGTGAADDSGLPNDRFFAVRPEGSVSTLKIQRTERGDSAVYLCASSSGTIGSPLHFGNGTRLTVT.

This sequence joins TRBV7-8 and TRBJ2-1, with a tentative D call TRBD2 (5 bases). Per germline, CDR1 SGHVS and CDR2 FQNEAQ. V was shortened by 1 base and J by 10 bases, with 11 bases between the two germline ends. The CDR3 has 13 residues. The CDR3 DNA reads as TGTGCCAGCAGCTTAGAACTAGTCGGGGAGCAGTTCTTC. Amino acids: CASSLELVGEQFF. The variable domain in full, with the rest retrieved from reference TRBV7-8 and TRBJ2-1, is GAGVSQSPRYKVAKRGQDVALRCDPISGHVSLFWYQQALGQGPEFLTYFQNEAQLDKSGLPSDRFFAERPEGSVSTLKIQRTQQEDSAVYLCASSLELVGEQFFGPGTRLTVL.

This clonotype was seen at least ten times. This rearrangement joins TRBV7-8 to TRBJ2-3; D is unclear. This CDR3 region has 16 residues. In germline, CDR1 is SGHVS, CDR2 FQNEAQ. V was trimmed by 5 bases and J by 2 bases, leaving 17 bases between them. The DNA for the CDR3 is TGTGCCAGCAGCGTACGGTCTGGCCTTTTCACAGATACGCAGTATTTT. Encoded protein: CASSVRSGLFTDTQYF.

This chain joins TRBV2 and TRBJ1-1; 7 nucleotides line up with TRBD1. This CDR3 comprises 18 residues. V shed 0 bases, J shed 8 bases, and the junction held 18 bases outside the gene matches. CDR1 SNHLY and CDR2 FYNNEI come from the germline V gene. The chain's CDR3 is CASSEASYGDITGAEAFF. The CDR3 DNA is TGTGCCAGCAGTGAAGCGTCCTATGGGGACATTACAGGGGCCGAAGCTTTCTTT.

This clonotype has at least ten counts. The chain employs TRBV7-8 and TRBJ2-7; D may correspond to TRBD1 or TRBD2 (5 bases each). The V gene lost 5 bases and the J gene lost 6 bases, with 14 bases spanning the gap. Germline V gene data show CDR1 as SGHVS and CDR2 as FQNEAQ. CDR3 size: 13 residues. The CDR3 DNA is TGTGCCAGCAGCGAGGCCGGGGCAAGCGAGCAGTACTTC. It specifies CASSEAGASEQYF.

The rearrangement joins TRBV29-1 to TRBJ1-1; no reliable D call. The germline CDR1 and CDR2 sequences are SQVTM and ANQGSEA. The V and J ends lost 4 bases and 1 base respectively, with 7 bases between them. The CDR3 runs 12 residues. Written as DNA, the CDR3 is TGCAGCGTTGTAGCCGGGAACACTGAAGCTTTCTTT. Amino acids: CSVVAGNTEAFF.

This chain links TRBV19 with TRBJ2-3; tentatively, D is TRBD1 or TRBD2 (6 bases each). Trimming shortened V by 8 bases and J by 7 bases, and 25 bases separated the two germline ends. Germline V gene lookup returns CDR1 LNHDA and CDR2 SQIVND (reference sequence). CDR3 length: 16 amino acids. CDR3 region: CASSSRGGGRTNTQYF. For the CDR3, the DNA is TGTGCCAGTTCAAGCAGGGGAGGCGGTAGGACAAATACGCAGTATTTT.

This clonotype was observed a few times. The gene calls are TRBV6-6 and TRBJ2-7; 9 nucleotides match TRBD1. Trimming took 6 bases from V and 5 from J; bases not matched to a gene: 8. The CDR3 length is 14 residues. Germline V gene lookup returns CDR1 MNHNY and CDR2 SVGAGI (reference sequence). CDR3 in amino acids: CASSPGQGKHEQYF. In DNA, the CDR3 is TGTGCCAGCAGCCCGGGACAGGGAAAACACGAGCAGTACTTC.

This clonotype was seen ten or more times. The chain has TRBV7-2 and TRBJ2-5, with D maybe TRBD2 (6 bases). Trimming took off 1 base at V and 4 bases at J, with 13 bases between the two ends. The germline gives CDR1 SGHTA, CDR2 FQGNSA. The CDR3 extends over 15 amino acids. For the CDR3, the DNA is TGTGCCAGCAGCTTAGAGGCGGGGACTCGAGAGACCCAGTACTTC. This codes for CASSLEAGTRETQYF.

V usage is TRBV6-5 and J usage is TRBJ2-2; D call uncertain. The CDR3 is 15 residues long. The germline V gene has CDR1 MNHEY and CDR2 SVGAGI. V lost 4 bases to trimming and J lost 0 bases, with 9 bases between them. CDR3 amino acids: CASSWMTANTGELFF. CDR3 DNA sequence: TGTGCCAGCAGTTGGATGACGGCGAACACCGGGGAGCTGTTTTTT.

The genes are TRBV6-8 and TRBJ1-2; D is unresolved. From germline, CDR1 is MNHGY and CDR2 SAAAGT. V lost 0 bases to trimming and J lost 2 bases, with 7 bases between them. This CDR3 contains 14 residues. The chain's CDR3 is CASSYSGSNYGYTF. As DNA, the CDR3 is TGTGCCAGCAGTTACTCCGGCAGCAACTATGGCTACACCTTC.

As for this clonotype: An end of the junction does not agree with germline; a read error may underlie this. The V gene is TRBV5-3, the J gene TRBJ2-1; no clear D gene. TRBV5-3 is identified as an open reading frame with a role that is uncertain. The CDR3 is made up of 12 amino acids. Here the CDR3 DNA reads TGTGCCAGCAGCTTGGAGACTGGGGAGCAGTTCTTC. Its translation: CASSLETGEQFF.

The CDR3 sequence is CASIAGLDQPQHF. The DNA for the CDR3 is TGTGCCAGTATCGCGGGGTTAGATCAGCCCCAGCATTTT. The gene calls are TRBV19 and TRBJ1-5; D is unresolved. The germline gives CDR1 LNHDA, CDR2 SQIVND (reference sequence). Trimming removed 7 bases from V and 5 bases from J, with 12 bases in between. CDR3 size: 13 residues.

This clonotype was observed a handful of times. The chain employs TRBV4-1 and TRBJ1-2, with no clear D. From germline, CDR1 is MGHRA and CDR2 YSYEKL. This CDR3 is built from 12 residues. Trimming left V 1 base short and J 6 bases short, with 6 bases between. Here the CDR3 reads CASSQGVNGYTF. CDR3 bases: TGCGCCAGCAGCCAAGGGGTAAATGGCTACACCTTC.

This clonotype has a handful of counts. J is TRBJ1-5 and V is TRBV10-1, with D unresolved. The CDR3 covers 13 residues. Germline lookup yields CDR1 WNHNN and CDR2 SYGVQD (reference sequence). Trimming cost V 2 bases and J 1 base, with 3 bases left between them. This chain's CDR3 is CASSETSNQPQHF. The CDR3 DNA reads TGCGCCAGCAGTGAGACGAGCAATCAGCCCCAGCATTTT.

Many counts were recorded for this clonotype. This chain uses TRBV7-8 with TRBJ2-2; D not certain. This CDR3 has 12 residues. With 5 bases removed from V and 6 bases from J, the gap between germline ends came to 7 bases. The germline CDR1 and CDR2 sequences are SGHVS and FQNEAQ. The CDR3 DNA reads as TGTGCCAGCAGCCCTTCGGCCGGGGAGCTGTTTTTT. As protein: CASSPSAGELFF.

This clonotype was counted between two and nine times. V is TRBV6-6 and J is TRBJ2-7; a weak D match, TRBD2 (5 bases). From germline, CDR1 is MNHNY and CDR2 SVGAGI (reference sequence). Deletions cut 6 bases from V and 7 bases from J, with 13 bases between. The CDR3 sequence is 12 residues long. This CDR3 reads CASSLDGEEQYV. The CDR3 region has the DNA TGTGCCAGCAGCCTCGACGGGGAAGAGCAGTACGTC.

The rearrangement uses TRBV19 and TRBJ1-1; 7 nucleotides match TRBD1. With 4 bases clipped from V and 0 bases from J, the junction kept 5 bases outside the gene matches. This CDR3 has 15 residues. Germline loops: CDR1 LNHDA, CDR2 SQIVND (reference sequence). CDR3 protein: CASSTADRVNTEAFF. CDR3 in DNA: TGTGCCAGTAGTACAGCCGACAGGGTGAACACTGAAGCTTTCTTT.

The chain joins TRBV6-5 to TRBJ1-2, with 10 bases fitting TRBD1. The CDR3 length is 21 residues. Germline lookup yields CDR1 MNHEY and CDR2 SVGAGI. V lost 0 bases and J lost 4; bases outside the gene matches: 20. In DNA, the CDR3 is TGTGCCAGCAGTTACTCGACCGGGGACAGGGGTGCCCCGCGCGATCTCTATGGCTACACCTTC. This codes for CASSYSTGDRGAPRDLYGYTF.